Listed below are T cell receptor beta chains from one sample, sequenced in a study of blood T cells in healthy people across ages. TCRdb reprocessed the 5' RACE reads via MiXCR and lists one record per CDR3 protein. Here the sample spans just over 1 million distinct CDR3 sequences, 35% to 50% being singletons. The sequencing sample was made of blood. These receptors were collected from a woman aged 60-75 years in good health. Both conserved end residues are part of each CDR3. A D gene is named only where the DNA matches it firmly. Some rows mark clone size as missing; the rest say once, few, many or name a class of expanded clone.

j_call,d_call,clone_size,v_call,cdr3_aa,cdr3_nt
TRBJ2-3,TRBD2,-,TRBV5-6,CASSQGTSGSTDTQYF,TGTGCCAGCAGCCAAGGGACTAGCGGGAGCACAGATACGCAGTATTTT
TRBJ2-5,TRBD1,-,TRBV27,CASSQGWGQQETQYF,TGTGCCAGCAGCCAAGGATGGGGACAGCAAGAGACCCAGTACTTC
TRBJ2-1,TRBD1,-,TRBV24-1,CATGGTGENEQFF,TGTGCCACCGGTGGGACAGGGGAGAATGAGCAGTTCTTC
TRBJ2-2,TRBD2,-,TRBV7-2,CASSDDGLAGNTGELFF,TGTGCCAGCAGCGATGACGGACTAGCGGGGAACACCGGGGAGCTGTTTTTT
TRBJ2-5,TRBD1,few,TRBV29-1,CSTRRQGARETQYF,TGCAGCACGCGCAGACAGGGGGCGAGGGAGACCCAGTACTTC
TRBJ2-7,TRBD1,few,TRBV9,CASSVRGTGALEQYF,TGTGCCAGCAGCGTGAGAGGGACAGGGGCCCTCGAGCAGTACTTC
TRBJ2-1,-,-,TRBV24-1,CATSRGTGRDNNEQFF,TGTGCCACCTCACGTGGAACCGGGCGCGACAACAATGAGCAGTTCTTC
TRBJ2-7,-,-,TRBV6-5,CTSSYGQPSYEQYF,TGTACCAGCAGTTATGGGCAGCCTTCCTACGAGCAGTACTTC
TRBJ2-1,-,few,TRBV11-1,CASSLRLHNNEQFF,TGTGCCAGCAGCTTACGGCTACACAACAATGAGCAGTTCTTC
TRBJ2-3,-,-,TRBV29-1,CSVPPVGVDTQYF,TGCAGCGTGCCACCGGTGGGGGTGGATACGCAGTATTTT
TRBJ2-1,-,-,TRBV25-1,CASTIRGSYNEQFF,TGTGCCAGCACTATAAGGGGCTCCTACAATGAGCAGTTCTTC
TRBJ2-5,TRBD1,-,TRBV24-1,CATSDRRTGLETQYF,TGTGCCACCAGTGATCGCCGGACAGGTCTGGAGACCCAGTACTTC
TRBJ2-7,-,-,TRBV10-3,CAISEAFSDSYEQYF,TGTGCCATCAGTGAGGCTTTTAGCGACTCCTACGAGCAGTACTTC
TRBJ1-2,-,-,TRBV7-2,CASSLVVKANYGYTF,TGTGCCAGCAGCTTAGTTGTGAAAGCTAACTATGGCTACACCTTC
TRBJ2-1,TRBD2,-,TRBV7-9,CASSLASGTATFF,TGTGCCAGCAGCTTGGCTAGCGGGACGGCCACGTTCTTC
TRBJ2-2,-,few,TRBV29-1,CSVIPNTGELFF,TGCAGCGTTATTCCCAACACCGGGGAGCTGTTTTTT
TRBJ2-2,-,-,TRBV12-3/TRBV12-4,CASSFAELTGELFF,TGTGCCAGCAGTTTTGCTGAGCTTACCGGGGAGCTGTTTTTT
TRBJ2-1,-,-,TRBV6-6,CASSYGSCNEQFF,TGTGCCAGCAGTTACGGCAGCTGCAATGAGCAGTTCTTC
TRBJ2-7,-,-,TRBV15,CATSRDLVTTYERYF,TGTGCCACCAGCAGAGATCTAGTCACCACCTACGAGCGGTACTTC
TRBJ1-2,-,-,TRBV12-3/TRBV12-4,CASSLLPNYGYTF,TGTGCCAGCAGTTTACTTCCGAACTATGGCTACACCTTC
TRBJ2-7,TRBD2,-,TRBV27,CASSLSLSGSSYEQYF,TGTGCCAGCAGTTTATCCCTTAGCGGGAGCTCCTACGAGCAGTACTTC
TRBJ2-7,TRBD1,-,TRBV10-3,CAISPGQGSSYNEQYF,TGTGCCATCAGCCCGGGACAGGGGTCGTCCTACAATGAGCAGTACTTC
TRBJ1-4,TRBD1,-,TRBV15,CATSRVGTGNEKLFF,TGTGCCACCAGCAGAGTGGGGACAGGGAATGAAAAACTGTTTTTT
TRBJ2-5,-,few,TRBV28,CASSLLTAYQETQYF,TGTGCCAGCAGTTTACTGACTGCGTACCAAGAGACCCAGTACTTC
TRBJ2-7,-,-,TRBV12-3/TRBV12-4,CVSSPNYEQYF,TGTGTCAGCAGTCCGAATTACGAGCAGTACTTC
TRBJ1-1,-,-,TRBV20-1,CSASRGGNPNTEAFF,TGCAGTGCTTCGCGGGGGGGCAACCCGAACACTGAAGCTTTCTTT
TRBJ2-1,TRBD2,-,TRBV29-1,CSVEVGPSGSYNEQFF,TGCAGCGTTGAAGTGGGACCTAGCGGGTCCTACAATGAGCAGTTCTTC
TRBJ1-6,-,few,TRBV6-5,CASMSESSYNSPLHF,TGTGCCAGCATGTCGGAGAGCTCCTATAATTCACCCCTCCACTTT
TRBJ1-4,-,few,TRBV7-6,CASSLEAGESEKLFF,TGTGCCAGCAGCTTAGAGGCAGGGGAGAGTGAAAAACTGTTTTTT
TRBJ2-1,TRBD2,-,TRBV29-1,CSVGTSTYNEQFF,TGCAGCGTCGGGACTAGTACCTACAATGAGCAGTTCTTC
TRBJ2-7,TRBD1,-,TRBV7-6,CASSLETGGYHEQYF,TGTGCCAGCAGCTTAGAGACAGGGGGTTACCACGAGCAGTACTTC
TRBJ2-1,TRBD2,-,TRBV29-1,CSTERLAGYNEQFF,TGCAGCACTGAAAGACTAGCGGGTTATAATGAGCAGTTCTTC
TRBJ2-7,-,few,TRBV6-6,CASSSGTPYEQYF,TGTGCCAGCAGTTCCGGGACTCCCTACGAGCAGTACTTC
TRBJ2-7,-,-,TRBV2,CASSVGWPPQYF,TGTGCCAGCAGTGTCGGGTGGCCCCCCCAGTACTTC
TRBJ2-1,-,-,TRBV5-1,CASYAGLSNEQFF,TGCGCCAGCTATGCGGGACTGAGCAATGAGCAGTTCTTC
TRBJ2-1,-,few,TRBV29-1,CSVEDRDPPPSYNEQFF,TGCAGCGTTGAAGATAGAGACCCACCGCCATCCTACAATGAGCAGTTCTTC
TRBJ1-6,TRBD1,-,TRBV28,CASTTTGTGVGSYNSPLHF,TGTGCCAGCACTACCACCGGGACAGGGGTCGGTTCCTATAATTCACCCCTCCACTTT
TRBJ1-1,-,-,TRBV7-9,CASTSWENTEAFF,TGTGCCAGCACCTCTTGGGAGAACACTGAAGCTTTCTTT
TRBJ2-2,TRBD2,-,TRBV6-2/TRBV6-3,CASRTEREGPNGELFF,TGTGCCAGCAGAACGGAGCGGGAGGGCCCTAACGGGGAGCTGTTTTTT
TRBJ2-1,TRBD2,few,TRBV29-1,CSVVYSGKTSSYNEQFF,TGCAGCGTTGTCTACAGCGGGAAGACTAGCTCCTACAATGAGCAGTTCTTC
TRBJ2-5,TRBD1,few,TRBV20-1,CSATGSGTGNQETQYF,TGCAGTGCAACGGGCTCGGGGACAGGGAACCAAGAGACCCAGTACTTC
TRBJ1-3,-,-,TRBV27,CASSFSGGNTIYF,TGTGCCAGCAGTTTCTCCGGAGGAAACACCATATATTTT
TRBJ2-7,TRBD2,many,TRBV7-8,CASSLVVLAGHYEQYF,TGTGCCAGCAGCTTAGTAGTACTAGCGGGGCACTACGAGCAGTACTTC
TRBJ2-5,-,once,TRBV4-2,CASGQEAMGGETQYF,TGTGCCAGCGGCCAAGAAGCCATGGGAGGAGAGACCCAGTACTTC
TRBJ2-7,TRBD1,few,TRBV28,CATGTGGTYEQYF,TGTGCCACCGGGACAGGGGGGACCTACGAGCAGTACTTC
TRBJ2-6,-,-,TRBV2,CASSVPLSGANVLTF,TGTGCCAGCAGTGTCCCCCTCTCTGGGGCCAACGTCCTGACTTTC
TRBJ2-1,TRBD1,-,TRBV29-1,CSVGGTEVPYEQFF,TGCAGCGTTGGTGGGACAGAAGTTCCCTACGAGCAGTTCTTC
TRBJ2-1,TRBD2,-,TRBV2,CASMWELVAGELNNEQFF,TGTGCCAGCATGTGGGAGTTGGTAGCGGGAGAACTCAACAATGAGCAGTTCTTC
TRBJ1-2,TRBD1,-,TRBV11-2,CASSSTGGSGYTF,TGTGCCAGCAGCTCGACAGGGGGTTCTGGCTACACCTTC
TRBJ1-2,TRBD1,few,TRBV11-2,CASSSLTGGSGYTF,TGTGCCAGCAGCTCATTAACAGGGGGCTCGGGCTACACCTTC
TRBJ1-1,-,-,TRBV20-1,CSALLNTEAFF,TGCAGTGCATTATTGAACACTGAAGCTTTCTTT
TRBJ2-7,TRBD1,-,TRBV27,CASSPQGAEYEQYF,TGTGCCAGCAGTCCACAGGGGGCGGAATACGAGCAGTACTTC
TRBJ2-3,-,-,TRBV9,CAGSVSSVRDTQYF,TGTGCCGGCAGCGTCTCTAGCGTGAGGGATACGCAGTATTTT